This T cell receptor beta chain was retrieved from a study of T cell responses to AZD1222 COVID-19 vaccine. Points from the study as a whole: No repertoire was sampled before or during the peak T cell response, only after it. Nearly half of spike-specific TCRs reportedly target variant regions that are unmutated in the B.1.351 and B.1.1.7 variants. The number of AZD1222 recipients seropositive at baseline was only 5 to 7. Compared with day 0, the breadth and depth of the Spike-specific TCR repertoire rose significantly after two doses of AZD1222.

Concerning this clone: What it recognizes is unknown.

Profiling relied on immunoSEQ multiplex PCR, and the TCRdb table lists in-frame clones only, not all of them. The sample consists of some 70,000 clones, roughly 82% of them appearing once. The receptor's source is an adult in good health. Sequenced here: peripheral blood, sampled on day 0 of AZD1222 vaccination.

CDR3 bases: TGTGCCAGCAGCTTAAGGCAGGGCGTCTCCTACAATGAGCAGTTCTTC. This encodes CASSLRQGVSYNEQFF. The V and J genes are TRBV7-2 and TRBJ2-1; TRBD1 is a possible D gene (5 bases). CDR1 and CDR2 (germline): SGHTA, FQGNSA. The V end lost 2 bases, the J end lost 0 bases, and 11 bases lay between the germline ends. The CDR3 loop spans 16 amino acids.